In this sample, the clone carrying this T cell receptor beta chain turned up once. Its target is not known. The data were obtained in a study of OX40 agonist ivuxolimab in advanced cancers. V gave up 3 bases and J gave up 2 bases, with 14 bases separating them. The CDR3 has 15 residues. Per germline, CDR1 LGHNA and CDR2 YSLEER. Assay used: immunoSEQ multiplex PCR; TCRdb lists only in-frame clones, some missing. The top ten hold 0.27% of the sample, which has over 85,000 clones, roughly nine tenths seen once. General study results and limits: Low normalized T-cell clonal expansion was additionally recorded for some nonresponders.

The study sampled blood at baseline, cycle 4 day 1, and cycle 7 day 1. The sequence derives from an adult with an advanced solid tumor such as melanoma, head and neck, liver or kidney cancer. V is TRBV4-3 and J is TRBJ2-7; D may be TRBD1 or TRBD2 (6 bases each). This material consisted of CD4+ or CD8+ T cells sorted from blood, taken in a trial of the OX40 agonist ivuxolimab. In nucleotides, the CDR3 is TGCGCCAGCAGCCACGAGGGGGGACGGGCCTACGAGCAGTACTTC. Protein product: CASSHEGGRAYEQYF.